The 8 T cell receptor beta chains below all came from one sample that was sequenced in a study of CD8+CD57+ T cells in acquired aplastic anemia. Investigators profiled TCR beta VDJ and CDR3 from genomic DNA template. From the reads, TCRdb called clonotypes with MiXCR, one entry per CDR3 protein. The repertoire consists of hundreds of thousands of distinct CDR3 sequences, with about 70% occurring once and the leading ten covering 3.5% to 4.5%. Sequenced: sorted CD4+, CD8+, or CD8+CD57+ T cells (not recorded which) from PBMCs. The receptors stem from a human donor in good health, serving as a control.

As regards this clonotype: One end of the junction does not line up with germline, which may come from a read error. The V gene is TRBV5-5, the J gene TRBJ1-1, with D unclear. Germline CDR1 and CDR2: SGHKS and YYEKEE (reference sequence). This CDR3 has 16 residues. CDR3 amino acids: CASSLAARTGDTEAFF. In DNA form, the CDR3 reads TGTGCCAGCAGCTTGGCCGCCAGGACCGGCGACACCGAAGCTTTCTTT.

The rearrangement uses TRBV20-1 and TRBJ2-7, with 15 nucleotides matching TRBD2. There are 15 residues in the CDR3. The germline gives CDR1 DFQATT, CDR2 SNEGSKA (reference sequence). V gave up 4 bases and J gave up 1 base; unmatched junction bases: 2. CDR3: CSATGLAGGSYEQYF. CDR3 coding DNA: TGCAGTGCTACGGGACTAGCGGGAGGATCCTACGAGCAGTACTTC.

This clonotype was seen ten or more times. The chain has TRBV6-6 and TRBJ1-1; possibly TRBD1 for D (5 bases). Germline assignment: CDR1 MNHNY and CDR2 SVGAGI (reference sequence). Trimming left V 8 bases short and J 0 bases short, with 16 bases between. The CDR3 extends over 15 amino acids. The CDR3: CASSWGNHLNTEAFF. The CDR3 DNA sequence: TGTGCCAGCTCCTGGGGCAATCACTTGAACACTGAAGCTTTCTTT.

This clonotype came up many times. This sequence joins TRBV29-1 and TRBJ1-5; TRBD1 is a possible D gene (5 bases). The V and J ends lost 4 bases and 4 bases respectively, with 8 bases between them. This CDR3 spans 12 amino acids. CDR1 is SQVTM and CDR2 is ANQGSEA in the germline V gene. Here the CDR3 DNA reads TGCAGCGTTGGGGAGGGGAATCAGCCCCAGCATTTT. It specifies CSVGEGNQPQHF.

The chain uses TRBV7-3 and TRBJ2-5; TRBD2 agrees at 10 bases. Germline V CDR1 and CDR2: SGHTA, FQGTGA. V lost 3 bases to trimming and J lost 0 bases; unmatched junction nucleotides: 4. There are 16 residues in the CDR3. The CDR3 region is CASSFASGGHQETQYF. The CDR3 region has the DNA TGTGCCAGCAGCTTCGCTAGCGGGGGTCACCAAGAGACCCAGTACTTC.

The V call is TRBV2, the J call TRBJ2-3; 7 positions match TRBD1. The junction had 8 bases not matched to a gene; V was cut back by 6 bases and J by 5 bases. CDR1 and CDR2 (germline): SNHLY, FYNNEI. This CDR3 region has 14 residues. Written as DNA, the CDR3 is TGTGCCAGCAGCTCCGGACAGGTCTTAGATACGCAGTATTTT. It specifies CASSSGQVLDTQYF.

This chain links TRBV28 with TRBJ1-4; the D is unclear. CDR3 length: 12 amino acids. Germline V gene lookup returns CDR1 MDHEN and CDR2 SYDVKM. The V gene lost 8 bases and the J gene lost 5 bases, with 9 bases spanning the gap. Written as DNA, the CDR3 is TGTGCCAGCGAGCATTCCAATGAAAAACTGTTTTTT. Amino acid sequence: CASEHSNEKLFF.

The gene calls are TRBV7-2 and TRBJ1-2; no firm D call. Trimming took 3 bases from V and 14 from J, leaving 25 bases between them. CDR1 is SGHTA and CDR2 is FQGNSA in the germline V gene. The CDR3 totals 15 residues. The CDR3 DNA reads TGTGCCAGCAGCTTGGACGACTTGGATACGCAGTACTTTACCTTC. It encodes CASSLDDLDTQYFTF.